Listed below are T cell receptor beta chains from one sample, sequenced in a study of T cells of healthy individuals. TCRdb redid the calling of the 5' RACE reads with MiXCR, one entry per CDR3 protein. The data hold approximately 89,000 distinct CDR3 sequences, with 5% observed a single time. These receptors all come from a female donor in good health. The CDR3 runs from the conserved cysteine through the conserved F or W. Each record gives: CDR3 DNA, CDR3 protein, J gene, D gene, clone size, V gene. D genes are given only for firm matches. Where a row states a size, it is once, few, many or the class of an expanded clone; other rows omit it.

CDR3nt: TGTGCCAGCAGCCAAGAACCGGGGGATAGGGCTACTGAAGCTTTCTTT
CDR3aa: CASSQEPGDRATEAFF
j_gene: TRBJ1-1
d_gene: .
abundance: few
v_gene: TRBV4-2

CDR3nt: TGTGCCAGCGGGGAAGGCAGGGCGGAGGAGACCCAGTACTTC
CDR3aa: CASGEGRAEETQYF
j_gene: TRBJ2-5
d_gene: .
abundance: many
v_gene: TRBV6-5

CDR3nt: TGTGCCAGCAGCCTCGGACTAGCGGGATTGGCAGATACGCAGTATTTT
CDR3aa: CASSLGLAGLADTQYF
j_gene: TRBJ2-3
d_gene: TRBD2
abundance: many
v_gene: TRBV7-9

CDR3nt: TGTGCCAGCAGTTACACGGGGGTTCTCTACGAGCAGTACTTC
CDR3aa: CASSYTGVLYEQYF
j_gene: TRBJ2-7
d_gene: .
abundance: few
v_gene: TRBV6-2/TRBV6-3

CDR3nt: TGTGCCAGCAGCTTATGGGGAAACACTGAAGCTTTCTTT
CDR3aa: CASSLWGNTEAFF
j_gene: TRBJ1-1
d_gene: .
abundance: many
v_gene: TRBV11-2

CDR3nt: TGTGCCAGCAGCCAGATACTAGAGACCCAGTACTTC
CDR3aa: CASSQILETQYF
j_gene: TRBJ2-5
d_gene: .
abundance: many
v_gene: TRBV3-1

CDR3nt: TGTGCCAGCCGAACCAGGGGCCCTGGCTATGGCTACACCTTC
CDR3aa: CASRTRGPGYGYTF
j_gene: TRBJ1-2
d_gene: .
abundance: .
v_gene: TRBV19

CDR3nt: TGCGCCAGCAGCCAAGGACTTGGGACTAGCGGGGGAACCTACGAGCAGTACTTC
CDR3aa: CASSQGLGTSGGTYEQYF
j_gene: TRBJ2-7
d_gene: TRBD2
abundance: .
v_gene: TRBV4-1

CDR3nt: TGTGCCAGCTCACCACCCGGACAGGGGGCCCAGCCCCAGCATTTT
CDR3aa: CASSPPGQGAQPQHF
j_gene: TRBJ1-5
d_gene: TRBD1
abundance: many
v_gene: TRBV18

CDR3nt: TGTGCCAGCACTTCTGGGCCCAACAGCGCTGAAGCTTTCTTT
CDR3aa: CASTSGPNSAEAFF
j_gene: TRBJ1-1
d_gene: .
abundance: .
v_gene: TRBV6-6

CDR3nt: TGTGCCAGCAGCCTTTCCAGCGGGACTCAGTCTGATACGCAGTATTTT
CDR3aa: CASSLSSGTQSDTQYF
j_gene: TRBJ2-3
d_gene: TRBD2
abundance: many
v_gene: TRBV9

CDR3nt: TGCAGCGTTCAGCCCACAACTAATGAAAAACTGTTTTTT
CDR3aa: CSVQPTTNEKLFF
j_gene: TRBJ1-4
d_gene: .
abundance: few
v_gene: TRBV29-1

CDR3nt: TGCGCCAGCAGGAAACTAGCGGAGGCGGATTCCAATGAGCAGTTCTTC
CDR3aa: CASRKLAEADSNEQFF
j_gene: TRBJ2-1
d_gene: TRBD2
abundance: .
v_gene: TRBV5-1

CDR3nt: TGTGCCAGCAGCTTCACACGGGGTATATCCGGGGAGCTGTTTTTT
CDR3aa: CASSFTRGISGELFF
j_gene: TRBJ2-2
d_gene: .
abundance: .
v_gene: TRBV11-2

CDR3nt: TGTGCCAGCAGTTGGGTTTACGAGCAGTACTTC
CDR3aa: CASSWVYEQYF
j_gene: TRBJ2-7
d_gene: .
abundance: many
v_gene: TRBV28

CDR3nt: TGCGCCAGCAGCCCTGGGACCAGAGGGGGAGAGACCCAGTACTTC
CDR3aa: CASSPGTRGGETQYF
j_gene: TRBJ2-5
d_gene: .
abundance: many
v_gene: TRBV5-1

CDR3nt: TGTGCCAGCAGTTTTAGCGGGAGATTTTACAATGAGCAGTTCTTC
CDR3aa: CASSFSGRFYNEQFF
j_gene: TRBJ2-1
d_gene: TRBD2
abundance: .
v_gene: TRBV12-3/TRBV12-4

CDR3nt: TGTGCCAGCAGCCGAGTAGCGGGAGGAGCCGAGCAGTACTTC
CDR3aa: CASSRVAGGAEQYF
j_gene: TRBJ2-7
d_gene: TRBD2
abundance: many
v_gene: TRBV12-3/TRBV12-4

CDR3nt: TGTGCCAGCAGTTCCGACAGTTCCTATGGCTACACCTTC
CDR3aa: CASSSDSSYGYTF
j_gene: TRBJ1-2
d_gene: .
abundance: .
v_gene: TRBV12-3/TRBV12-4

CDR3nt: TGTGCCAGCCCTCCCTTTGGAGTAATGAACACTGAAGCTTTCTTT
CDR3aa: CASPPFGVMNTEAFF
j_gene: TRBJ1-1
d_gene: .
abundance: many
v_gene: TRBV28

CDR3nt: TGTGCCAGCAGCTTAGGAGACAGGATTAGCACAGATACGCAGTATTTT
CDR3aa: CASSLGDRISTDTQYF
j_gene: TRBJ2-3
d_gene: .
abundance: .
v_gene: TRBV7-2

CDR3nt: TGCAGCGTTGTAGGGAGCCACACAGATACGCAGTATTTT
CDR3aa: CSVVGSHTDTQYF
j_gene: TRBJ2-3
d_gene: .
abundance: many
v_gene: TRBV29-1

CDR3nt: TGCAGCGCCGTTTTGGGGACGGTGAACACTGAAGCTTTCTTT
CDR3aa: CSAVLGTVNTEAFF
j_gene: TRBJ1-1
d_gene: .
abundance: .
v_gene: TRBV29-1

CDR3nt: TGTGCCAGCAGCCGAGGACAGGGGACCTTCTCTGGAAACACCATATATTTT
CDR3aa: CASSRGQGTFSGNTIYF
j_gene: TRBJ1-3
d_gene: TRBD1
abundance: many
v_gene: TRBV11-2

CDR3nt: TGTGCCAGCAGCTTTTCCTACGGGGGACTCACAGATACGCAGTATTTT
CDR3aa: CASSFSYGGLTDTQYF
j_gene: TRBJ2-3
d_gene: .
abundance: many
v_gene: TRBV7-2

CDR3nt: TGCGCCAGCAGAGATAGCGGGAGGGAGGAGGAGACCCAGTACTTC
CDR3aa: CASRDSGREEETQYF
j_gene: TRBJ2-5
d_gene: TRBD2
abundance: many
v_gene: TRBV5-1

CDR3nt: TGTGCCAGCAGTTACTCGAGGTACACTGAAGCTTTCTTT
CDR3aa: CASSYSRYTEAFF
j_gene: TRBJ1-1
d_gene: .
abundance: few
v_gene: TRBV6-5

CDR3nt: TGTGCCAGCAGCCCAGTGGGGCGGGCGGTAGGCCATGGCTACACCTTC
CDR3aa: CASSPVGRAVGHGYTF
j_gene: TRBJ1-2
d_gene: .
abundance: many
v_gene: TRBV7-2

CDR3nt: TGTGCCACCAGTGCCGCTAGCGGGAGGGCGAGCACCGGGGAGCTGTTTTTT
CDR3aa: CATSAASGRASTGELFF
j_gene: TRBJ2-2
d_gene: TRBD2
abundance: .
v_gene: TRBV24-1